These 21 T cell receptor beta chains came from one sample sequenced in a study of T cell responses to AZD1222 COVID-19 vaccine. Clones were read by immunoSEQ multiplex PCR, and TCRdb kept only the in-frame ones, dropping some. The data hold more than 85,000 clones, with around 89% observed a single time. Sequenced here: peripheral blood, sampled on day 0 of AZD1222 vaccination. The receptor set was obtained from an adult in good health.

Comments on this clone: The junction departs from the called germline gene at one end, perhaps through a read error. The V call is TRBV2, the J call TRBJ1-5; D is unclear. The CDR3 is made up of 14 amino acids. The germline gives CDR1 SNHLY, CDR2 FYNNEI. CDR3 nucleotides: TGTGCCAGCGGTGAGGTGACTGCAGATCAGCCCCAGCATTTT. This sequence encodes CASGEVTADQPQHF. The full variable domain, rest sourced from reference TRBV2 and TRBJ1-5, is EPEVTQTPSHQVTQMGQEVILRCVPISNHLYFYWYRQILGQKVEFLVSFYNNEISEKSEIFDDQFSVERPDGSNFTLKIRSTKLEDSAMYFCASGEVTADQPQHFGDGTRLSIL.

The chain combines TRBV3-1 (or the pseudogene TRBV3-2) with TRBJ2-1, with 16 bases lining up with TRBD2. Germline assignment: CDR1 LGHDT and CDR2 YNNKEL (reference sequence). The length of the CDR3 is 15 residues. Unmatched junction bases numbered 2, after V lost 4 bases and J lost 8 bases. In DNA, the CDR3 is TGTGCCAGCAGCCCGGGACTAGCGGGAGGGGATGAGCAGTTCTTC. Translated: CASSPGLAGGDEQFF.

This clone was found once. The rearrangement uses TRBV2 and TRBJ2-5, with 7 bases aligning to TRBD1. This CDR3 contains 15 residues. In germline, CDR1 is SNHLY, CDR2 FYNNEI. V was pared by 10 bases and J by 5 bases, with 16 bases of the junction left unmatched. CDR3 DNA: TGTGCCACCAGAGGACAGGCCCTCCTAAAGGAGACCCAGTACTTC. Amino acids: CATRGQALLKETQYF.

This chain connects TRBV29-1 to TRBJ2-7; possible D gene TRBD2, 6 bases. Trimming pared 1 base from V and 2 bases from J, leaving 9 bases between. The CDR3 has 13 residues. Germline CDR1 and CDR2: SQVTM and ANQGSEA. CDR3 sequence (DNA): TGCAGCGTTGAAGGTGGAGGGACCTACGAGCAGTACTTC. Residues: CSVEGGGTYEQYF.

The V call is TRBV10-2, the J call TRBJ2-2, with D perhaps TRBD2 (6 bases). Looked up from germline, CDR1 is WSHSY and CDR2 is SAAADI. Trimming took 11 bases from V and 7 from J, leaving 11 bases between them. The CDR3 is 11 amino acids. The CDR3 region is CACAGYGELFF. The CDR3 nucleotides read TGCGCCTGCGCGGGGTACGGGGAGCTGTTTTTT.

This chain uses TRBV19 with TRBJ2-3, with D perhaps matching TRBD1 or TRBD2 (5 bases each). CDR3 length equals 13 residues. Trimming took off 4 bases at V and 2 bases at J, with 7 bases between the two ends. Germline loops: CDR1 LNHDA, CDR2 SQIVND (reference sequence). The CDR3 loop is CASSRDPTDTQYF. For the CDR3, the DNA is TGTGCCAGTAGTAGGGACCCCACAGATACGCAGTATTTT. Using reference TRBV19 and TRBJ2-3 for the parts outside the CDR3, the full variable domain is DGGITQSPKYLFRKEGQNVTLSCEQNLNHDAMYWYRQDPGQGLRLIYYSQIVNDFQKGDIAEGYSVSREKKESFPLTVTSAQKNPTAFYLCASSRDPTDTQYFGPGTRLTVL.

This clone was observed a single time. This CDR3 reads CASSHRTSGMETQYF. The CDR3 region has the DNA TGTGCCAGCAGCCACCGGACTAGCGGGATGGAGACCCAGTACTTC. This chain joins TRBV3-1 (or the pseudogene TRBV3-2) and TRBJ2-5; 12 bases are a match to TRBD2. Trimming removed 3 bases from V and 5 bases from J; junction bases left unmatched: 4. CDR3 length: 15 residues. Per germline, CDR1 LGHDT and CDR2 YNNKEL (reference sequence).

This clone was recorded once. This chain links TRBV30 with TRBJ2-7; D is perhaps TRBD2 (7 bases). Germline lookup yields CDR1 GTSNPN and CDR2 SVGIG (reference sequence). The CDR3 has 15 amino acids. V was shortened by 0 bases and J by 1 base, with 13 bases between the two germline ends. CDR3 sequence reads: CAWSVGGGLSYEQYF. The CDR3 DNA reads as TGTGCCTGGAGTGTAGGGGGGGGATTGTCCTACGAGCAGTACTTC.

This sequence joins TRBV24-1 and TRBJ1-3; TRBD1 matches 8 bases. The V gene end was trimmed by 0 bases and the J gene end by 0 bases; junction bases not matched to a gene: 9. The CDR3 sequence is 19 residues long. From germline, CDR1 is KGHDR and CDR2 SFDVKD. The CDR3 DNA is TGTGCCACCAGTGATTTGCTAAGGCAGGGGGCTTTCTCTGGAAACACCATATATTTT. Translated, it gives CATSDLLRQGAFSGNTIYF.

This chain uses TRBV2 with TRBJ1-1; TRBD1 matches 12 bases. Germline values: CDR1 SNHLY, CDR2 FYNNEI. The CDR3 is made up of 15 amino acids. J gave up 6 bases and V 9 bases, and 11 bases lay outside the gene matches. CDR3 DNA: TGTGCCAGAACAGCCGGGACAGGGGGCGGCTCTGAAGCTTTCTTT. Translation gives CARTAGTGGGSEAFF.

The rearrangement joins TRBV6-5 to TRBJ2-1; no reliable D call. V lost 8 bases and J lost 7, with 12 bases in between. The CDR3 runs 12 residues. Per germline, CDR1 MNHEY and CDR2 SVGAGI. This CDR3 is CASDRTRNEQFF. DNA for the CDR3: TGTGCCAGCGATCGCACCAGGAATGAGCAGTTCTTC.

The chain links TRBV18 to TRBJ2-1, with TRBD2 matching over 8 bases. The CDR3 runs to 15 residues. Trimming cost V 0 bases and J 9 bases; bases outside gene matches: 7. CDR1 and CDR2 (germline): KGHSH, LQKENI. CDR3 region: CASSPPGLGLGEQFF. The CDR3 coding sequence is TGTGCCAGCTCACCACCGGGACTAGGATTGGGTGAGCAGTTCTTC.

The V call is TRBV29-1, the J call TRBJ2-3; D perhaps matches TRBD1 (6 bases). Trimming pared 3 bases from V and 1 base from J, leaving 8 bases between. Germline CDR1 is SQVTM and CDR2 is ANQGSEA. The length of the CDR3 is 13 residues. The CDR3 here is CSVDSGGTDTQYF. DNA for the CDR3: TGCAGCGTTGATTCAGGGGGCACAGATACGCAGTATTTT.

The chain joins TRBV9 to TRBJ2-1; 10 nucleotides agree with TRBD2. The germline V gene encodes CDR1 SGDLS and CDR2 YYNGEE. The CDR3 runs to 17 residues. Trimming at V came to 1 base and at J to 3 bases, leaving 7 bases not matched to a gene. CDR3 sequence (DNA): TGTGCCAGCAGCGTAACTAGCGGGAATCCCGTCTACAATGAGCAGTTCTTC. The encoded protein is CASSVTSGNPVYNEQFF.

This chain connects TRBV4-1 to TRBJ2-2; D call uncertain. Germline V gene data show CDR1 as MGHRA and CDR2 as YSYEKL. The CDR3 runs to 14 residues. Between the trimmed V and J ends, which lost 4 bases and 4 bases, there was a span of 10 bases. The CDR3, as DNA: TGCGCCAGCAGCCCCGGTCCTTTCACCGGGGAGCTGTTTTTT. This sequence encodes CASSPGPFTGELFF.

The count of this clone is one. The chain has TRBV6-5 and TRBJ2-7; TRBD2 matches at 8 bases. Losses at the gene ends were 8 bases for V and 1 base for J; bases not matched to a gene: 4. The CDR3 spans 13 residues. Germline V gives CDR1 MNHEY, CDR2 SVGAGI. CDR3 DNA sequence: TGTGCCAGCGCACTAGCGGAGTCCTACGAGCAGTACTTC. It codes for CASALAESYEQYF.

V usage is TRBV2 and J usage is TRBJ2-1; 7 nucleotides align to TRBD1. The V gene end was trimmed by 5 bases and the J gene end by 0 bases; junction bases not matched to a gene: 1. The CDR3 has 14 amino acids. CDR1 is SNHLY, CDR2 FYNNEI, per germline. CDR3: CASSRDSSYNEQFF. The CDR3 DNA follows: TGTGCCAGCAGTCGGGACAGCTCCTACAATGAGCAGTTCTTC.

This clone has more than one count but fewer than ten. The V and J genes are TRBV19 and TRBJ1-3; 9 bases align to TRBD1. The CDR3 is made up of 16 amino acids. With V trimmed by 8 bases and J by 4 bases, 12 bases remained unmatched. Germline loops: CDR1 LNHDA, CDR2 SQIVND (reference sequence). The CDR3 DNA is TGTGCCAGTGTCCGGGACAGGGTTCCGTCCGGAAACACCATATATTTT. It specifies CASVRDRVPSGNTIYF.

To note about this clone: Other DNA sequences in the sample encode the same CDR3. V gene TRBV7-9 combines with J gene TRBJ2-5, with 8 bases fitting TRBD1. The CDR3 extends over 15 amino acids. The junction had 5 bases not matched to a gene; V was cut back by 3 bases and J by 2 bases. Germline lookup yields CDR1 SEHNR and CDR2 FQNEAQ (reference sequence). CDR3 loop: CASSLGTGEQETQYF. For the CDR3, the DNA is TGTGCCAGCAGCTTGGGGACAGGAGAACAAGAGACCCAGTACTTC.

The chain uses TRBV11-1 and TRBJ1-3, with D unresolved. The ends were cut back, 5 bases at V and 4 bases at J, with 12 bases in the middle. The germline gives CDR1 SGHAT, CDR2 FQDESV (reference sequence). There are 14 residues in the CDR3. CDR3 nucleotides: TGTGCCAGCAGCCCGCCTCCACGAGGAAACACCATATATTTT. It translates to CASSPPPRGNTIYF.

The chain is built from TRBV5-6 and TRBJ2-7, with D maybe TRBD2 (5 bases). Germline-derived CDR1 and CDR2 are SGHDT and YYEEEE. The length of the CDR3 is 13 residues. V was cut by 4 bases and J by 2 bases, with 10 bases left in between. CDR3 loop: CASSAPGTYEQYF. The CDR3 coding sequence is TGTGCCAGCAGCGCCCCCGGGACCTACGAGCAGTACTTC.